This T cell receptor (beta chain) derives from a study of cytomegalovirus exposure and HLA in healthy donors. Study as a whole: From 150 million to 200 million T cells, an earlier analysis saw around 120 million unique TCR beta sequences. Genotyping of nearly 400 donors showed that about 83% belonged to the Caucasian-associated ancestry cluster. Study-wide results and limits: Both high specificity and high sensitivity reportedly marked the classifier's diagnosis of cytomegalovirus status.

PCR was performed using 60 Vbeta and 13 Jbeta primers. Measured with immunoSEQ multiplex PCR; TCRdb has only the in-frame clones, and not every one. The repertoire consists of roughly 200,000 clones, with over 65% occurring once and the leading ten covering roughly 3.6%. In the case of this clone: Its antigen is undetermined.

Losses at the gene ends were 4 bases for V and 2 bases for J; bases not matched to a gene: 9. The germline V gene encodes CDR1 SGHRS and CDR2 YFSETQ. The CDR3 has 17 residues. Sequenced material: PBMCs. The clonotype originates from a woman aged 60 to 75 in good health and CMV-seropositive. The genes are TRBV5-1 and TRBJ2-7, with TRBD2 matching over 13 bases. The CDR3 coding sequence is TGCGCCAGCAGCGAAGGAACCGGGACTAGCGGGACCTACGAGCAGTACTTC. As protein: CASSEGTGTSGTYEQYF.